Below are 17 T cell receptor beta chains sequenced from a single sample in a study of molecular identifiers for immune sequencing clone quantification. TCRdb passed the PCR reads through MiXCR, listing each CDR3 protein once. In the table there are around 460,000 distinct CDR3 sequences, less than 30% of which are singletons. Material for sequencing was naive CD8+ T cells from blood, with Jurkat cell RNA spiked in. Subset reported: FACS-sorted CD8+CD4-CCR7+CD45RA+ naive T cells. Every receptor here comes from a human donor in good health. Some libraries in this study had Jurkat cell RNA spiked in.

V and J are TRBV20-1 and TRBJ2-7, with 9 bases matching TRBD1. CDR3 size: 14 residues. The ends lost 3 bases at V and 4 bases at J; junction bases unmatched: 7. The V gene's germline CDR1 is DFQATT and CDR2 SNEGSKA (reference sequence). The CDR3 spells CSARKDRGVYEQYF. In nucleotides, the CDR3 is TGCAGTGCTAGGAAAGACAGGGGGGTATACGAGCAGTACTTC.

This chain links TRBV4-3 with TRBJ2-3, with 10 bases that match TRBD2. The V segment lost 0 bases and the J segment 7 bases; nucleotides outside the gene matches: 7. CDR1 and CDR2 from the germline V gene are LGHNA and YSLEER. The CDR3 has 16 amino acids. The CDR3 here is CASSQELAGLLNTQYF. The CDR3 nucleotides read TGCGCCAGCAGCCAAGAACTAGCGGGATTGTTGAATACGCAGTATTTT.

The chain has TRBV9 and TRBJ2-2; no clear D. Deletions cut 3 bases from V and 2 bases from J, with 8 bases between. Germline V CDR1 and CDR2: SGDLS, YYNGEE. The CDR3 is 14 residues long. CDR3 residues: CASSATINTGELFF. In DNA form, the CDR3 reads TGTGCCAGCAGCGCAACAATTAACACCGGGGAGCTGTTTTTT.

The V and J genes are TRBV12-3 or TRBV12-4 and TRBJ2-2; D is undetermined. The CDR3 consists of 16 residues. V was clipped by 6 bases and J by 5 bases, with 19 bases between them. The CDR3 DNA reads TGTGCCAGCAGCCACCCCCAATCCTTCGGGACCGGGGAGCTGTTTTTT. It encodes CASSHPQSFGTGELFF.

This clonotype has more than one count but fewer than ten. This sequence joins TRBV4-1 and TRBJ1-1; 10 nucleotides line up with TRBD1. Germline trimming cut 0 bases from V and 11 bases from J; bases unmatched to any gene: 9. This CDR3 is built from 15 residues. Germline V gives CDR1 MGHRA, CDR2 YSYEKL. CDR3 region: CASSQDPGTGEKAFF. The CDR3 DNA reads TGCGCCAGCAGCCAAGATCCCGGGACAGGGGAGAAGGCTTTCTTT.

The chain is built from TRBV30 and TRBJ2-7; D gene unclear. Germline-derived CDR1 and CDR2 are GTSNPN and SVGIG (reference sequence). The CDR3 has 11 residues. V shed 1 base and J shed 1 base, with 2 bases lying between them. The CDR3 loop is CAWSESYEQYF. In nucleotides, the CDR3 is TGTGCCTGGAGTGAATCCTACGAGCAGTACTTC.

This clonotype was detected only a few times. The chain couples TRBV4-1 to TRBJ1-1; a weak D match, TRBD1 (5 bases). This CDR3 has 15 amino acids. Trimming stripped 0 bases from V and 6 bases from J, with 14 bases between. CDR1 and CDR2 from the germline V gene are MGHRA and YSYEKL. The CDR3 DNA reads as TGCGCCAGCAGCCAAGATGGTATTGGGGACCCTGAAGCTTTCTTT. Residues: CASSQDGIGDPEAFF.

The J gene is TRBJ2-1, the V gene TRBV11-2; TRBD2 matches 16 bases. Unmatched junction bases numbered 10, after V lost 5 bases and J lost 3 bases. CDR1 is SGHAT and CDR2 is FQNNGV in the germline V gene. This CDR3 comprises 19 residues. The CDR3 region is CASSLGTSGRAKGYNEQFF. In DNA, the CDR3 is TGTGCCAGCAGCCTCGGGACTAGCGGGAGGGCCAAGGGCTACAATGAGCAGTTCTTC.

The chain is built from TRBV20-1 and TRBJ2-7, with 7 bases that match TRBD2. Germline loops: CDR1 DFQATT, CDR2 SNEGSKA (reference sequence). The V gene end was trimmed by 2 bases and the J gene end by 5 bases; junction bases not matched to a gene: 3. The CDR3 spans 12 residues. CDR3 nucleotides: TGCAGTGCTAGACCGGGACTAAACGAGCAGTACTTC. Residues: CSARPGLNEQYF.

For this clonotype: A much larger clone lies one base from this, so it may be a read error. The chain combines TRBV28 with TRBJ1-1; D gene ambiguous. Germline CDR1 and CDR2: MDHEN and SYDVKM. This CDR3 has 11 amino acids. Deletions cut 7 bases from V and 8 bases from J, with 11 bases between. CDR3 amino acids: CASIPHQEAFF. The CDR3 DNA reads TGTGCCAGCATTCCCCATCAGGAAGCTTTCTTT. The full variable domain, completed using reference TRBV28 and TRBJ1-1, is DVKVTQSSRYLVKRTGEKVFLECVQDMDHENMFWYRQDPGLGLRLIYFSYDVKMKEKGDIPEGYSVSREKKERFSLILESASTNQTSMYLCASIPHQEAFFGQGTRLTVV.

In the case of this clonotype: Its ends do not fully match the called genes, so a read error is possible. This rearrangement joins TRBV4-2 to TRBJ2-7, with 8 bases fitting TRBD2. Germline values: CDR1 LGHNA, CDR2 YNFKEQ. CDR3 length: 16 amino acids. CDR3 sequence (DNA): TGTGCCATCAGCCCAGAGGAGCGGACTAGCTCCTACGAGCAGTATTTC. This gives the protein CAISPEERTSSYEQYF.

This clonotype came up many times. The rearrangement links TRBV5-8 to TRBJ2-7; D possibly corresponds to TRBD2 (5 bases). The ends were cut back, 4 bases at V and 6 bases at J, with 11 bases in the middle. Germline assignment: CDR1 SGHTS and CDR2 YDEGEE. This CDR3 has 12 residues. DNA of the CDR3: TGTGCCAGCAGCCCGGGGTTTGTCGAGCAGTACTTC. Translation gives CASSPGFVEQYF.

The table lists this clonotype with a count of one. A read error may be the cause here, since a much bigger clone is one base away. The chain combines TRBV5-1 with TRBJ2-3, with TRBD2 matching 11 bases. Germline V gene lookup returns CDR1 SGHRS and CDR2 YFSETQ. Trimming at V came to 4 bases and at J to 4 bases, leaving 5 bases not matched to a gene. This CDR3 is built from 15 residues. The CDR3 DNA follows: TGCGCCAGCAGCCTGACTAGCGGGGATGCAGATACGCAGTATTTT. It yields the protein CASSLTSGDADTQYF.

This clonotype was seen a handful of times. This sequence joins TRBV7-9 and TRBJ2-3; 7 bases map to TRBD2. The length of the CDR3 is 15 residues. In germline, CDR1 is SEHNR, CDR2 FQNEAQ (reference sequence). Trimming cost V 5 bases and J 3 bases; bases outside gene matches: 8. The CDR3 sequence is CASSPLFGGTDTQYF. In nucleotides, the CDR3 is TGTGCCAGCAGCCCCCTCTTCGGGGGGACAGATACGCAGTATTTT.

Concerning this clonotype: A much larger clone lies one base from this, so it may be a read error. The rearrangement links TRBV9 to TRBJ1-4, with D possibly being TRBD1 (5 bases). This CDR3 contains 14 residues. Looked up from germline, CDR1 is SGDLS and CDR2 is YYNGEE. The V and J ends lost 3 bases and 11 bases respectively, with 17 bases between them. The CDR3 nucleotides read TGTGCCAGCAGCGAAGACAGTTTTGCTGATAAACTGTTTTTT. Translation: CASSEDSFADKLFF.

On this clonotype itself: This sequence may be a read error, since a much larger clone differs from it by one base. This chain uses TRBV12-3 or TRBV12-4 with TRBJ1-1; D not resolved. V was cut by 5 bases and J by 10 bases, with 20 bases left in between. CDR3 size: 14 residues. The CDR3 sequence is CASSDVGFLAGAFF. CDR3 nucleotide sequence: TGTGCCAGCAGTGACGTCGGGTTTCTTGCGGGAGCTTTCTTT.

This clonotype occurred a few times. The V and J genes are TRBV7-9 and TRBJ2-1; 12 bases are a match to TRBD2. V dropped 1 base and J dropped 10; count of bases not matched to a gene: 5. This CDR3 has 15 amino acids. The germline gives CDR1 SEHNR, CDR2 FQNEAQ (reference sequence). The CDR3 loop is CASSLELAGGWEQFF. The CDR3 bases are TGTGCCAGCAGCTTAGAACTAGCGGGAGGATGGGAGCAGTTCTTC.